Presented here are 21 T cell receptor beta chains from one specimen sequenced in a study of shared T cell receptors in the human thymus. Sequencing was performed with immunoSEQ multiplex PCR; in TCRdb, only in-frame clones are kept and a portion is missing. Among approximately 580,000 clones listed, roughly 74% were seen once. A further study also used this sample, focusing on human thymus T cells.

Sequenced material: thymocytes. The receptors here all came from a boy younger than two with a congenital heart defect.

As for this clone: The identical CDR3 is also encoded by other nucleotide sequences in the sample. V gene TRBV4-3 combines with J gene TRBJ2-1, with 9 bases aligning to TRBD2. In germline, CDR1 is LGHNA, CDR2 YSLEER. V gave up 1 base and J gave up 6 bases; unmatched junction bases: 4. The CDR3 is 15 residues long. This CDR3 is CASSQVGGRGNEQFF. The CDR3 DNA follows: TGCGCCAGCAGCCAAGTCGGCGGGAGGGGCAATGAGCAGTTCTTC.

The chain carries TRBV30 and TRBJ2-1, with 11 bases matching TRBD2. J gave up 6 bases and V 0 bases, and 7 bases lay outside the gene matches. Germline CDR1 reads GTSNPN; CDR2 reads SVGIG (reference sequence). The CDR3 covers 16 residues. The CDR3 DNA reads as TGTGCCTGGAGTGTACTAGCGGGAGAGAGTGCCAATGAGCAGTTCTTC. Residues: CAWSVLAGESANEQFF.

The CDR3 loop reads CASLGGGDELFF. CDR3 nucleotide sequence: TGTGCCAGCTTGGGGGGAGGTGATGAACTGTTTTTT. The V gene is TRBV2, the J gene TRBJ1-4; D may be TRBD1 (5 bases). V lost 8 bases and J lost 12, with 16 bases in between. The CDR3 totals 12 residues. CDR1 and CDR2 (germline): SNHLY, FYNNEI. Looking up the rest from reference TRBV2 and TRBJ1-4 gives the full variable domain: EPEVTQTPSHQVTQMGQEVILRCVPISNHLYFYWYRQILGQKVEFLVSFYNNEISEKSEIFDDQFSVERPDGSNFTLKIRSTKLEDSAMYFCASLGGGDELFFGSGTQLSVL.

V is TRBV11-2 and J is TRBJ2-7; no clear D gene. The CDR3 consists of 14 residues. CDR1 SGHAT and CDR2 FQNNGV come from the germline V gene. The germline V and J ends were trimmed by 3 bases and 0 bases, with 9 bases remaining between them. CDR3 nucleotide sequence: TGTGCCAGCAGCTTCAGGTTACTCTCCTACGAGCAGTACTTC. It yields the protein CASSFRLLSYEQYF.

This clone was picked up one time. The chain is built from TRBV5-4 and TRBJ2-7; D perhaps matches TRBD1 (6 bases). The CDR3 spans 14 residues. Germline V gives CDR1 SGHNT, CDR2 YYREEE (reference sequence). V lost 8 bases to trimming and J lost 6 bases, with 21 bases between them. DNA for the CDR3: TGTGCCAGTTCGACTCGAGACAGGTCCCCCGAGCAGTACTTC. Translating it yields CASSTRDRSPEQYF.

The sample holds one count of this clone. V and J are TRBV5-5 and TRBJ1-5, with 8 bases matching TRBD1. Germline trimming cut 3 bases from V and 0 bases from J; bases unmatched to any gene: 8. The CDR3 runs to 17 residues. Germline-derived CDR1 and CDR2 are SGHKS and YYEKEE (reference sequence). The CDR3, as DNA: TGTGCCAGCAGCTCGGACAGGGAGGGATATAGCAATCAGCCCCAGCATTTT. Protein sequence: CASSSDREGYSNQPQHF.

This chain links TRBV14 with TRBJ1-4; D gene uncertain. V lost 3 bases, J lost 0 bases, and 8 bases lay in between. The CDR3 length is 15 residues. Germline-derived CDR1 and CDR2 are SGHDN and FVKESK. The CDR3 region has the DNA TGTGCCAGCAGCCATAAACAAGCAACTAATGAAAAACTGTTTTTT. It yields the protein CASSHKQATNEKLFF.

The rearrangement links TRBV2 to TRBJ2-2, with D perhaps TRBD2 (6 bases). Germline-derived CDR1 and CDR2 are SNHLY and FYNNEI. V was trimmed by 6 bases and J by 0 bases, leaving 8 bases between them. The CDR3 loop spans 14 amino acids. CDR3 sequence reads: CASRGTANTGELFF. CDR3 nucleotides: TGTGCCAGCAGAGGGACTGCGAACACCGGGGAGCTGTTTTTT.

The chain couples TRBV6-6 to TRBJ1-1; D may be TRBD1 (5 bases). V lost 6 bases to trimming and J lost 0 bases, with 5 bases between them. CDR3 size: 12 residues. Per the germline V gene, CDR1 is MNHNY and CDR2 is SVGAGI (reference sequence). The CDR3, as DNA: TGTGCCAGCAGGACAGTGAACACTGAAGCTTTCTTT. This gives the protein CASRTVNTEAFF.

The chain links TRBV10-3 to TRBJ2-1; 10 positions agree with TRBD2. With 4 bases clipped from V and 8 bases from J, the junction kept 11 bases outside the gene matches. The CDR3 spans 16 residues. Germline-derived CDR1 and CDR2 are ENHRY and SYGVKD. The CDR3 DNA reads TGTGCCATCAGTGCCCAGGGGCTAGCGGGAGAGGATGAGCAGTTCTTC. It yields the protein CAISAQGLAGEDEQFF.

There are a few counts of this clone. The chain joins TRBV7-2 to TRBJ2-5; 10 positions agree with TRBD2. V gave up 4 bases and J gave up 4 bases; unmatched junction bases: 9. The CDR3 extends over 16 amino acids. Looked up from germline, CDR1 is SGHTA and CDR2 is FQGNSA. CDR3 sequence (DNA): TGTGCCAGCAGCTCCCGACTAGCGGGTGAGACAGAGACCCAGTACTTC. This sequence encodes CASSSRLAGETETQYF.

This clone has just one count. The chain joins TRBV4-1 to TRBJ2-3, with D maybe TRBD2 (6 bases). This CDR3 region has 14 residues. V was shortened by 0 bases and J by 6 bases, with 10 bases between the two germline ends. The V gene's germline CDR1 is MGHRA and CDR2 YSYEKL. CDR3 bases: TGCGCCAGCAGCCAAGATCAACGGGAGGATACGCAGTATTTT. It encodes CASSQDQREDTQYF.

The chain uses TRBV19 and TRBJ1-5; possible D gene TRBD1, 5 bases. Germline lookup yields CDR1 LNHDA and CDR2 SQIVND (reference sequence). The CDR3 is 15 residues long. Trimming took 1 base from V and 6 from J, leaving 13 bases between them. CDR3: CASSIAPGTLQPQHF. The CDR3 DNA follows: TGTGCCAGTAGTATAGCTCCAGGGACTCTTCAGCCCCAGCATTTT.

The rearrangement uses TRBV7-8 and TRBJ2-3, with 8 positions matching TRBD2. This CDR3 region has 16 residues. Trimming removed 7 bases from V and 2 bases from J; junction bases left unmatched: 11. Germline V gene lookup returns CDR1 SGHVS and CDR2 FQNEAQ. The CDR3 spells CASTQSGGRNTDTQYF. CDR3 bases: TGTGCCAGCACCCAAAGTGGCGGGAGGAACACAGATACGCAGTATTTT.

Only a few counts were recorded for this clone. The chain is built from TRBV27 and TRBJ1-5; 7 positions agree with TRBD1. The CDR3 sequence is 14 residues long. V shed 6 bases and J 5 bases; nucleotides not matched to a gene: 7. Germline V CDR1 and CDR2: MNHEY, SMNVEV (reference sequence). The CDR3 bases are TGTGCCAGCAGCGACAGGGCCGGCCATCAGCCCCAGCATTTT. Translation: CASSDRAGHQPQHF.

This clone was detected a few times. The rearrangement joins TRBV5-4 to TRBJ2-3; 13 bases match TRBD2. V trimming: 4 bases; J trimming: 4 bases; junction bases outside the gene matches: 9. The germline V gene has CDR1 SGHNT and CDR2 YYREEE (reference sequence). The CDR3 totals 17 residues. CDR3 region: CASSTGLAGSWADTQYF. CDR3 coding DNA: TGTGCCAGCAGCACGGGACTAGCGGGATCGTGGGCAGATACGCAGTATTTT. Filled out from reference TRBV5-4 and TRBJ2-3, the complete variable domain reads ETGVTQSPTHLIKTRGQQVTLRCSSQSGHNTVSWYQQALGQGPQFIFQYYREEENGRGNFPPRFSGLQFPNYSSELNVNALELDDSALYLCASSTGLAGSWADTQYFGPGTRLTVL.

The chain combines TRBV5-6 with TRBJ1-4; 7 positions agree with TRBD1. With V trimmed by 1 base and J by 4 bases, 1 base remained unmatched. Per germline, CDR1 SGHDT and CDR2 YYEEEE. This CDR3 comprises 14 residues. The CDR3 bases are TGTGCCAGCAGCTTGCCAGGGGGTAATGAAAAACTGTTTTTT. Amino acid sequence: CASSLPGGNEKLFF.

V usage is TRBV7-6 and J usage is TRBJ2-2; 7 nucleotides align to TRBD2. V shed 5 bases and J 7 bases; nucleotides not matched to a gene: 16. Germline V gene data show CDR1 as SGHVS and CDR2 as FNYEAQ. The CDR3 has 17 residues. The CDR3 DNA reads as TGTGCCAGCAGCGCCCATCCTATGCGGGAGTTGAGCGGGGAGCTGTTTTTT. Translating it yields CASSAHPMRELSGELFF. Variable domain in full (rest from reference TRBV7-6 and TRBJ2-2): GAGVSQSPRYKVTKRGQDVALRCDPISGHVSLYWYRQALGQGPEFLTYFNYEAQQDKSGLPNDRFSAERPEGSISTLTIQRTEQRDSAMYRCASSAHPMRELSGELFFGEGSRLTVL.

This clone was found once. This rearrangement joins TRBV6-5 to TRBJ2-7; 9 bases fit TRBD1. The CDR3 is 14 amino acids. The junction had 6 bases not matched to a gene; V was cut back by 5 bases and J by 4 bases. Germline V CDR1 and CDR2: MNHEY, SVGAGI. The CDR3 bases are TGTGCCAGCAGTCAGGGACAGGGCTTTTACGAGCAGTACTTC. Its translation is CASSQGQGFYEQYF.

This chain connects TRBV7-3 to TRBJ2-1; 8 bases are shared with TRBD2. The CDR3 consists of 15 residues. CDR1 and CDR2 (germline): SGHTA, FQGTGA. V trimming: 5 bases; J trimming: 2 bases; junction bases outside the gene matches: 5. In nucleotides, the CDR3 is TGTGCCAGCAGCCCCGGGACTAGTCCCTACAATGAGCAGTTCTTC. It yields the protein CASSPGTSPYNEQFF. The variable domain in full, with the rest retrieved from reference TRBV7-3 and TRBJ2-1, is GAGVSQTPSNKVTEKGKYVELRCDPISGHTALYWYRQSLGQGPEFLIYFQGTGAADDSGLPNDRFFAVRPEGSVSTLKIQRTERGDSAVYLCASSPGTSPYNEQFFGPGTRLTVL.

The chain employs TRBV6-5 and TRBJ1-4; D unresolved. Trimming left V 0 bases short and J 13 bases short, with 9 bases between. Germline V gene lookup returns CDR1 MNHEY and CDR2 SVGAGI. The CDR3 has 12 amino acids. CDR3: CASSYSSGRLFF. The DNA for the CDR3 is TGTGCCAGCAGTTACTCGTCCGGGAGACTGTTTTTT.